The rows below give T cell receptor beta chains drawn from one sample of a study of brain T cells in children with intractable seizures. The repertoire was sequenced with immunoSEQ multiplex PCR; TCRdb's copy has only in-frame clones and lacks some. The table lists around 80,000 clones, more than 75% of them singletons, with about 23% in the top ten. The material was peripheral blood, obtained at surgery. These receptors were obtained from a girl aged 2 to 10 with Rasmussen encephalitis and intractable seizures. CDR3s include the opening cysteine and the closing phenylalanine or tryptophan. Fields, in order: D gene, V gene, J gene, clone size, CDR3 length, CDR3 DNA, CDR3 protein. A D gene is named only where the DNA matches it firmly. The size entry is marked missing in some rows and otherwise reads once, few, many or a size class.

-	TRBV6-5	TRBJ1-1	-	14	TGTGCCAGCAATCATTACAGAGGGCAGGGTGGGGCTTTCTTT	CASNHYRGQGGAFF
TRBD2	TRBV7-8	TRBJ2-1	-	16	TGTGCCAGCAGCTTAGTTGGGCCTAGCGGGAGCGGTGAGCAGTTCTTC	CASSLVGPSGSGEQFF
-	TRBV19	TRBJ1-4	-	14	TGTGCCTGCCGGGGCCCTATCATTAATGAAAAACTGTTTTTT	CACRGPIINEKLFF
TRBD1	TRBV12-5	TRBJ2-5	-	14	TGTGCTAGTGGCACGGGACAGCCCCAAGAGACCCAGTACTTC	CASGTGQPQETQYF
TRBD1	TRBV6-5	TRBJ1-3	-	15	TGTGCCAGCAGGACCACAGGGGTGACTGGAAACACCATATATTTT	CASRTTGVTGNTIYF
-	TRBV3-1/TRBV3-2	TRBJ2-1	once	16	TGTGCCAGCAGCCAAGTGCTCTGGGGGGGCCGCAATGAGCAGTTCTTC	CASSQVLWGGRNEQFF
TRBD2	TRBV6-1	TRBJ2-7	-	16	TGTGCCAGCAGGGAACTAACTAGCGGGAATAGCTACGAGCAGTACTTC	CASRELTSGNSYEQYF
-	TRBV6-5	TRBJ2-2	-	12	TGTGCCAGCAGGCAGGGCACCGGGGAGCTGTTTTTT	CASRQGTGELFF
-	TRBV1	TRBJ1-1	-	14	TGCACCAGCAGCCGGGGGGGAGCGGACACTGAAGCTTTCTTT	CTSSRGGADTEAFF
-	TRBV6-5	TRBJ1-2	-	13	TGTGCCAGCAGATCGGACCCCACGGAAGGCTACACCTTC	CASRSDPTEGYTF
-	TRBV7-2	TRBJ1-5	-	12	TGTGCCAGCAGCTTTTCCGGACAGCCCCAGCATTTT	CASSFSGQPQHF
-	TRBV3-1/TRBV3-2	TRBJ2-1	-	16	TGTGCCAGCAGCCAAGTGCAGGGGTGGTACTACAATGAGCAGTTCTTC	CASSQVQGWYYNEQFF
-	TRBV13	TRBJ1-6	-	16	TGTGCCAGCAGCCAATGGACAGCATTAGAGCCTTCACCCCTCCACTTT	CASSQWTALEPSPLHF
-	TRBV3-1/TRBV3-2	TRBJ2-3	-	15	TGTGCCAGCAGCAGACAGTACTCTAGCACAGATACGCAGTATTTT	CASSRQYSSTDTQYF
TRBD1	TRBV5-4	TRBJ2-4	-	15	TGTGCCAGCAGCCCGGGACAGGGAGCCAAAAACATTCAGTACTTC	CASSPGQGAKNIQYF
-	TRBV6-5	TRBJ2-5	once	14	TGTGCCAGCAGTTACTCTACAAGTCAAGAGACCCAGTACTTC	CASSYSTSQETQYF
-	TRBV6-5	TRBJ1-3	-	11	TGTGCAACTAACTCTGGAAACACCATATATTTT	CATNSGNTIYF
-	TRBV7-9	TRBJ2-4	-	13	TGTGCCAGCAGCCGAGACGGGGAGTACATTCAGTACTTC	CASSRDGEYIQYF
-	TRBV12-5	TRBJ2-1	-	14	TGTGCTAGTGGTTTGGTACCCGGATACAATGAGCAGTTCTTC	CASGLVPGYNEQFF
-	TRBV29-1	TRBJ2-5	-	14	TGCAGCGTCCGGTTACAGGAATTCCAAGAGACCCAGTACTTC	CSVRLQEFQETQYF
-	TRBV5-5	TRBJ2-3	-	11	TGTGCCAGCAGCTTGGCAGATACGCAGTATTTT	CASSLADTQYF
-	TRBV7-2	TRBJ2-7	-	13	TGTGCCAGCAGCTTAGGCAGGGGCCACGAGCAGTACTTC	CASSLGRGHEQYF
TRBD2	TRBV30	TRBJ2-5	-	15	TGTGCCTGGAGTGTCCTAGCGGTTGGACAAGAGACCCAGTACTTC	CAWSVLAVGQETQYF
-	TRBV5-1	TRBJ2-5	-	12	TGCGCCAGCAGCTTGTCGGGGGAGACCCAGTACTTC	CASSLSGETQYF